One and the same sample provided the 24 T cell receptor beta chains below, sequenced in a study of T-cell memory formation after mild COVID-19. One entry per CDR3 protein, called by TCRdb with MiXCR from the 5' RACE reads. The sample lists some 110,000 distinct CDR3 sequences, about 15% occurring once. The sample taken for sequencing was PBMCs or a T cell subset sorted from them (not recorded which). The receptors shown here come from an adult woman who had mild COVID-19 (a few samples of this study predate the infection). Cell type and time point are not known.

The gene calls are TRBV27 and TRBJ2-7; D not certain. This CDR3 has 13 amino acids. Germline assignment: CDR1 MNHEY and CDR2 SMNVEV (reference sequence). Between the trimmed V and J ends, which lost 3 bases and 3 bases, there was a span of 9 bases. CDR3 DNA: TGTGCCAGCAGTTTCGGTCCTTACTACGAGCAGTACTTC. It codes for CASSFGPYYEQYF.

The chain uses TRBV27 and TRBJ1-5; 9 bases fit TRBD1. Unmatched junction bases numbered 12, after V lost 6 bases and J lost 0 bases. CDR3 length equals 18 residues. CDR1 and CDR2 (germline): MNHEY, SMNVEV (reference sequence). The CDR3 here is CASSDTGGSVYSNQPQHF. For the CDR3, the DNA is TGTGCCAGCAGCGACACAGGGGGCTCGGTTTATAGCAATCAGCCCCAGCATTTT.

This clonotype was picked up a small number of times. The chain is built from TRBV15 and TRBJ1-5, with D possibly being TRBD1 (6 bases). CDR3 size: 16 residues. V was trimmed by 3 bases and J by 6 bases, leaving 18 bases between them. From germline, CDR1 is LNHNV and CDR2 YYDKDF (reference sequence). Here the CDR3 reads CATSSSLIGGGQPQHF. In nucleotides, the CDR3 is TGTGCCACCAGCAGTTCCCTAATAGGGGGTGGTCAGCCCCAGCATTTT.

The sample holds a few counts of this clonotype. This rearrangement joins TRBV25-1 to TRBJ1-1; D is unclear. The CDR3 consists of 16 residues. Germline CDR1 reads MGHDK; CDR2 reads SYGVNS. Trimming cost V 2 bases and J 0 bases, with 13 bases left between them. This chain's CDR3 is CASSEGWMQMNTEAFF. CDR3 coding DNA: TGTGCCAGCAGTGAAGGATGGATGCAGATGAACACTGAAGCTTTCTTT.

This clonotype was seen only a few times. The chain employs TRBV20-1 and TRBJ2-7, with D hard to call. This CDR3 spans 17 amino acids. Germline V gene sequence: CDR1 DFQATT, CDR2 SNEGSKA (reference sequence). The V end was cut by 1 base, the J end by 6 bases, with 25 bases between. The CDR3 region has the DNA TGCAGTGCTAGAGCCTTGTTGGTTGGGCCCGGATCCACCGAGCAGTACTTC. It translates to CSARALLVGPGSTEQYF.

V is TRBV21-1 and J is TRBJ1-1. TRBV21-1 is a documented pseudogene. The CDR3 length is 17 residues. The CDR3 bases are TGTGCCAGCAGCAAAGGGTCCCCCGAGGGCCCGAACACTGAAGCTTTCTTT. Its translation is CASSKGSPEGPNTEAFF.

This clonotype was detected a few times. The chain links TRBV21-1 to TRBJ2-7; the D call TRBD1 from the table was never checked on the DNA. TRBV21-1 counts as a pseudogene. The CDR3 totals 13 residues. The CDR3 reads CASTRDRGYEQYF. The CDR3 DNA reads TGTGCCAGCACCCGGGACAGGGGATACGAGCAGTACTTC.

In this sample, this clonotype turned up a few times. The gene calls are TRBV20-1 and TRBJ2-7, with a tentative D call TRBD1 (6 bases). Trimming took off 4 bases at V and 2 bases at J, with 15 bases between the two ends. This CDR3 region has 14 residues. CDR1 and CDR2 from the germline V gene are DFQATT and SNEGSKA (reference sequence). CDR3 protein: CSAKDGDNTYEQYF. In nucleotides, the CDR3 is TGCAGTGCTAAGGATGGGGACAACACCTACGAGCAGTACTTC.

The gene calls are TRBV6-1 and TRBJ2-7; 7 bases match TRBD1. CDR1 and CDR2 from the germline V gene are MNHNS and SASEGT. The CDR3 length is 14 residues. J was trimmed by 3 bases and V by 6 bases; bases with no gene match: 8. As DNA, the CDR3 is TGTGCCAGCAGGCCACAGGGGAGCGGCTACGAGCAGTACTTC. Amino acid sequence: CASRPQGSGYEQYF.

V gene TRBV29-1 combines with J gene TRBJ2-7; D remains unclear. The CDR3 loop spans 14 amino acids. With 0 bases removed from V and 6 bases from J, the gap between germline ends came to 15 bases. CDR1 and CDR2 from the germline V gene are SQVTM and ANQGSEA. CDR3 bases: TGCAGCGTTGAAGATCCTTCAGCCGCCGGCGAGCAGTACTTC. Encoded protein: CSVEDPSAAGEQYF.

V is TRBV2 and J is TRBJ2-4; 7 nucleotides line up with TRBD1. Germline V gene lookup returns CDR1 SNHLY and CDR2 FYNNEI. Losses at the gene ends were 0 bases for V and 3 bases for J; bases not matched to a gene: 5. CDR3 length equals 16 residues. The CDR3 coding sequence is TGTGCCAGCAGTGAAGCAGGGGGCGCAGTCAAAAACATTCAGTACTTC. It encodes CASSEAGGAVKNIQYF. Filled out from reference TRBV2 and TRBJ2-4, the complete variable domain reads EPEVTQTPSHQVTQMGQEVILRCVPISNHLYFYWYRQILGQKVEFLVSFYNNEISEKSEIFDDQFSVERPDGSNFTLKIRSTKLEDSAMYFCASSEAGGAVKNIQYFGAGTRLSVL.

The genes are TRBV12-3 or TRBV12-4 and TRBJ1-5; 8 bases agree with TRBD1. The junction had 10 bases not matched to a gene; V was cut back by 5 bases and J by 7 bases. The CDR3 contains 15 residues. In DNA form, the CDR3 reads TGTGCCAGCAGTCTGCACGGACAGGGACGACAGCCCCAGCATTTT. Translated, it gives CASSLHGQGRQPQHF.

The chain combines TRBV7-9 with TRBJ2-2; 8 bases align to TRBD1. Germline-derived CDR1 and CDR2 are SEHNR and FQNEAQ (reference sequence). With V trimmed by 1 base and J by 6 bases, 4 bases remained unmatched. This CDR3 is 15 amino acids long. DNA of the CDR3: TGTGCCAGCAGCTTAGGGGCAGGGGGCCCCGGGGAGCTGTTTTTT. Translating it yields CASSLGAGGPGELFF. Combining the CDR3 with reference TRBV7-9 and TRBJ2-2 gives the whole variable domain DTGVSQNPRHKITKRGQNVTFRCDPISEHNRLYWYRQTLGQGPEFLTYFQNEAQLEKSRLLSDRFSAERPKGSFSTLEIQRTEQGDSAMYLCASSLGAGGPGELFFGEGSRLTVL.

The chain recombines TRBV9 with TRBJ2-1, with TRBD2 matching over 8 bases. V lost 4 bases and J lost 0; bases outside the gene matches: 12. Looked up from germline, CDR1 is SGDLS and CDR2 is YYNGEE. The CDR3 totals 18 residues. CDR3 DNA: TGTGCCAGCAGCCCCCCCTCCGACGGGACTAGCTCCTACAATGAGCAGTTCTTC. This gives the protein CASSPPSDGTSSYNEQFF.

This clonotype appeared a few times. The CDR3 DNA reads TGTGCCAGCAGTTACGATTTATCAGGGTCCGGGGAGCTGTTTTTT. Translation gives CASSYDLSGSGELFF. V and J are TRBV6-5 and TRBJ2-2; perhaps TRBD1 as D (5 bases). Germline CDR1 and CDR2: MNHEY and SVGAGI. V was clipped by 2 bases and J by 6 bases, with 13 bases between them. The CDR3 is 15 amino acids.

V and J are TRBV5-1 and TRBJ1-3, with TRBD1 identical over 8 bases. CDR3 size: 15 residues. J lost 0 bases, V lost 6 bases, and 5 bases had no gene match. Germline assignment: CDR1 SGHRS and CDR2 YFSETQ. The CDR3 nucleotides are TGCGCCAGCATAGAAACAGGGGGCTCTGGAAACACCATATATTTT. It translates to CASIETGGSGNTIYF.

This clonotype was seen more than once but under ten times. CDR3 nucleotide sequence: TGTGCCAGCAGTCCCCCTCCCCCTGACGAGCAGTACTTC. Translated: CASSPPPPDEQYF. The J gene is TRBJ2-7, the V gene TRBV28; no definite D call. From germline, CDR1 is MDHEN and CDR2 SYDVKM. CDR3 length: 13 amino acids. The V end was cut by 5 bases, the J end by 5 bases, with 13 bases between.

This clonotype turned up a few times. V gene TRBV12-3 or TRBV12-4 combines with J gene TRBJ2-1; D may correspond to TRBD1 or TRBD2 (5 bases each). The germline V and J ends were trimmed by 3 bases and 3 bases, with 12 bases remaining between them. The CDR3 is made up of 15 amino acids. In DNA form, the CDR3 reads TGTGCCAGCAGTTTTGTGGGGGTTAACTACAATGAGCAGTTCTTC. Its translation: CASSFVGVNYNEQFF.

The chain uses TRBV7-9 and TRBJ2-1; 11 bases fit TRBD2. V lost 6 bases, J lost 0 bases, and 1 base stayed unmatched. The CDR3 is 15 residues long. Germline CDR1 SEHNR, CDR2 FQNEAQ (reference sequence). This chain's CDR3 is CASRTSGASYNEQFF. In DNA form, the CDR3 reads TGTGCCAGCAGGACTAGCGGGGCCTCCTACAATGAGCAGTTCTTC.

This chain joins TRBV4-3 and TRBJ1-5; the D is unclear. CDR1 and CDR2 from the germline V gene are LGHNA and YSLEER. Between the trimmed V and J ends, which lost 0 bases and 1 base, there was a span of 22 bases. The CDR3 spans 20 residues. CDR3 sequence: CASSQEPRSGPEMSNQPQHF. CDR3 nucleotide sequence: TGCGCCAGCAGCCAAGAACCCCGATCCGGGCCTGAGATGAGCAATCAGCCCCAGCATTTT.

This clonotype turned up a few times. The CDR3 protein is CASSTTPSREVYEQYF. CDR3 DNA sequence: TGTGCCAGCAGTACCACTCCCTCGCGGGAGGTCTACGAGCAGTACTTC. The chain is built from TRBV6-2 or TRBV6-3 and TRBJ2-7; 8 bases align to TRBD2. CDR3 length equals 16 residues. Germline CDR1 MNHEY, CDR2 SVGEGT. Trimming took 5 bases from V and 3 from J; bases not matched to a gene: 12.

This clonotype was counted only a few times. The chain combines TRBV4-3 with TRBJ1-1; D possibly corresponds to TRBD1 (6 bases). V shed 4 bases and J shed 1 base, with 19 bases lying between them. This CDR3 comprises 17 residues. Germline loops: CDR1 LGHNA, CDR2 YSLEER. This CDR3 is CASSPRTDFRENTEAFF. The DNA of the CDR3 is TGCGCCAGCAGCCCTCGGACAGACTTCAGGGAGAACACTGAAGCTTTCTTT.

The J gene is TRBJ1-2, the V gene TRBV25-1; 8 bases align to TRBD1. The CDR3 contains 17 residues. The junction had 11 bases not matched to a gene; V was cut back by 3 bases and J by 2 bases. CDR1 and CDR2 (germline): MGHDK, SYGVNS. The CDR3 DNA sequence: TGTGCCAGCAGTGATTGCAGGGGGCAACTACTAAACTATGGCTACACCTTC. Translating it yields CASSDCRGQLLNYGYTF.

J is TRBJ2-5 and V is TRBV7-9; D is ambiguous. This CDR3 contains 14 residues. The ends were cut back, 4 bases at V and 4 bases at J, with 13 bases in the middle. CDR1 is SEHNR and CDR2 is FQNEAQ in the germline V gene (reference sequence). The CDR3 nucleotides read TGTGCCAGCAGCTGGTTAGCCGATCTAGAGACCCAGTACTTC. This sequence encodes CASSWLADLETQYF.